This paragraph covers one T cell receptor (beta chain) sequence. The sample comes from a study of blood T cell repertoires in COVID-19. Profiling relied on immunoSEQ multiplex PCR, and the TCRdb table lists in-frame clones only, not all of them. The table lists over 100,000 clones, about four fifths of them singletons. Sequences were obtained from peripheral blood. The TCR originated in a human donor in a cohort sampled during active COVID-19.

Here the CDR3 reads CAWSVAGGRYWNQPQHF. The CDR3 nucleotides read TGTGCCTGGAGTGTAGCAGGGGGGCGGTATTGGAATCAGCCCCAGCATTTT. The chain recombines TRBV30 with TRBJ1-5; 7 bases line up with TRBD1. V lost 0 bases to trimming and J lost 4 bases; unmatched junction nucleotides: 12. CDR3 length: 17 amino acids. CDR1 is GTSNPN and CDR2 is SVGIG in the germline V gene (reference sequence).